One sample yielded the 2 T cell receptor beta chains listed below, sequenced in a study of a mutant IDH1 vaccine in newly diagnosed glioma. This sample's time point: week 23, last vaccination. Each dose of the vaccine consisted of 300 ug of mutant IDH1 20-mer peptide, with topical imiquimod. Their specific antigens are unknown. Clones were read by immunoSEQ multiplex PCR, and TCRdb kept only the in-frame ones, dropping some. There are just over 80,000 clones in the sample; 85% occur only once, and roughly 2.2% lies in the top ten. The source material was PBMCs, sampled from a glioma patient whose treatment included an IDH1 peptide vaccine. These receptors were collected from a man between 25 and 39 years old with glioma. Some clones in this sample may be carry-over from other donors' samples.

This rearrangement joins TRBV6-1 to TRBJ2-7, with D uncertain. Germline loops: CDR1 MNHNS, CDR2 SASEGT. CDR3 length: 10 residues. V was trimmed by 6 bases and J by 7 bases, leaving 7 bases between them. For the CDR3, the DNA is TGTGCCAGCAGCCTATGGGAGCAGTACTTC. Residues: CASSLWEQYF.

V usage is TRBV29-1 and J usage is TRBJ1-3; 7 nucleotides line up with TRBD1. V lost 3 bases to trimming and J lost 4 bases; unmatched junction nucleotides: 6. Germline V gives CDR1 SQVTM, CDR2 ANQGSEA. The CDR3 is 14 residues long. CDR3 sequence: CSVEFRGGGNTIYF. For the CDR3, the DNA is TGCAGCGTTGAGTTCAGGGGGGGAGGAAACACCATATATTTT.